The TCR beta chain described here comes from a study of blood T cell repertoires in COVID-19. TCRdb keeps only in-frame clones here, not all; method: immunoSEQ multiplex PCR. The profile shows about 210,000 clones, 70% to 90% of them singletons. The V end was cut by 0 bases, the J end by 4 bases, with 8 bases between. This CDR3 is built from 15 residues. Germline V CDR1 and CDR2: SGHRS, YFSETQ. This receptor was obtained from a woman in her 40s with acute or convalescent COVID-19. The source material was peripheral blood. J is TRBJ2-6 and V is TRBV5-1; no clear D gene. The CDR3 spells CASSLDPSGANVLTF. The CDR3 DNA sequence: TGCGCCAGCAGCTTGGATCCATCAGGGGCCAACGTCCTGACTTTC.